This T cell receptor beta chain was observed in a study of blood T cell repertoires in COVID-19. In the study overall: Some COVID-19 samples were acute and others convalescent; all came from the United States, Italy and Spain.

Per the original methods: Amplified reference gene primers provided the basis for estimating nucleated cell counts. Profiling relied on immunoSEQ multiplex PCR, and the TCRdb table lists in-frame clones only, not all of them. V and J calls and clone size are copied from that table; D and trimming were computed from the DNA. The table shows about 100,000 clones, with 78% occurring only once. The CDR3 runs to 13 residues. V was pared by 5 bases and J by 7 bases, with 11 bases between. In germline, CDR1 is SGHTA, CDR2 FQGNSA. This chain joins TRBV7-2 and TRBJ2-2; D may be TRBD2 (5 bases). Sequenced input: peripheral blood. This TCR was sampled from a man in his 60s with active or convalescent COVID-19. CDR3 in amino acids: CASSKDWGGELFF. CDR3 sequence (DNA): TGTGCCAGCAGCAAGGACTGGGGCGGGGAGCTGTTTTTT.